The clone carrying this T cell receptor (beta chain) was recorded a few times. What it recognizes is unknown. The CDR3 sequence is 13 residues long. Trimming pared 0 bases from V and 5 bases from J, leaving 8 bases between. Germline loops: CDR1 MGHRA, CDR2 YSYEKL. This sample is drawn from a study of glioma-infiltrating T cells. Regarding the study as a whole: Tissue and blood shared very few CDR3 sequences.

The iRepertoire nested amplicon-rescue multiplex PCR amplified TCR alpha and beta CDR3s from RNA. MiXCR, run by TCRdb on the multiplex PCR reads, gives a single entry per CDR3 protein. The table has more than 350,000 distinct CDR3 sequences, roughly two fifths seen once. The sequenced sample was glioma tissue, nonneoplastic brain tissue, or PBMCs (not recorded which). V usage is TRBV4-1 and J usage is TRBJ2-7, with D uncertain. The TCR comes from a human donor with low-grade glioma or glioblastoma, undergoing nonglioma brain surgery, or in good health (not recorded which). The CDR3 DNA reads TGCGCCAGCAGCCAAGACGAAGGTAACGAGCAGTACTTC. This gives the protein CASSQDEGNEQYF.